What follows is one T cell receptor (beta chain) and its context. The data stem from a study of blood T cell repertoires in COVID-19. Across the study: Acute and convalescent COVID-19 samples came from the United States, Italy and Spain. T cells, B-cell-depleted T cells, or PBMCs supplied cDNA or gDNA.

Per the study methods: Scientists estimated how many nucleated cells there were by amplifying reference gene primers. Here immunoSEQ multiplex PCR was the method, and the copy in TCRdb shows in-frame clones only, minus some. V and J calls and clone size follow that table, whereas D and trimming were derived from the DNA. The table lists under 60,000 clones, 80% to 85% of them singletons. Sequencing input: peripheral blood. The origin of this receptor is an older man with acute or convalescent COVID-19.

CDR3 DNA sequence: TGTGCCACCAGCAGAGAGAGAATCCAACAGCTGTTTTTT. This gives the protein CATSRERIQQLFF. The chain uses TRBV15 and TRBJ1-4; D call uncertain. V was cut by 0 bases and J by 14 bases, with 13 bases left in between. The CDR3 runs to 13 residues. Germline V gene lookup returns CDR1 LNHNV and CDR2 YYDKDF (reference sequence).